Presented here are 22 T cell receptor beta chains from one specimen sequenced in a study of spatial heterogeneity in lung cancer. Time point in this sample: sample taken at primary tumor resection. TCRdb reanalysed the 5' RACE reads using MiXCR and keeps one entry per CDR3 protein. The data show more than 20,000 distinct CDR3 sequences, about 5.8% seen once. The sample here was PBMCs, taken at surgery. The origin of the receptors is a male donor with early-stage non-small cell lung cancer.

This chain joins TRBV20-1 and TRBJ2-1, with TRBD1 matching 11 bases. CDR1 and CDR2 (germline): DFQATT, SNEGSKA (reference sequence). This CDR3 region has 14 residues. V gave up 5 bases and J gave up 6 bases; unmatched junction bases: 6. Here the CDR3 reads CSASPGQGVNEQFF. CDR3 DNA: TGCAGTGCTTCCCCGGGACAGGGGGTCAATGAGCAGTTCTTC.

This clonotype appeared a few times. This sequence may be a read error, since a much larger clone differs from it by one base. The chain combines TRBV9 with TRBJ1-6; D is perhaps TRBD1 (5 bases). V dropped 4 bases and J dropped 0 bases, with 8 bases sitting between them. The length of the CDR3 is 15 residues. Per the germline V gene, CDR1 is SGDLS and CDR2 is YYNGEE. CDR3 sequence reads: CASSIRGSYNSPLHF. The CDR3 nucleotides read TGTGCCAGCAGCATAAGGGGCTCCTATAATTCACCCCTCCACTTT.

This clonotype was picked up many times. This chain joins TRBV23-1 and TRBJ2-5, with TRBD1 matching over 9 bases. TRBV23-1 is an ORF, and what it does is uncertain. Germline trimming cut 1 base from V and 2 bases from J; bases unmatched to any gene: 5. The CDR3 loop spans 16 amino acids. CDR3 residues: CASSQWTGVVQETQYF. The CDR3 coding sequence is TGCGCCAGCAGTCAATGGACAGGGGTAGTTCAAGAGACCCAGTACTTC.

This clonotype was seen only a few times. CDR3 bases: TGTGCCAGCAGTTTACCCCAGAACACCGGGGAGCTGTTTTTT. It encodes CASSLPQNTGELFF. The chain links TRBV28 to TRBJ2-2; D ambiguous. V was clipped by 2 bases and J by 1 base, with 5 bases between them. This CDR3 has 14 amino acids. Germline loops: CDR1 MDHEN, CDR2 SYDVKM.

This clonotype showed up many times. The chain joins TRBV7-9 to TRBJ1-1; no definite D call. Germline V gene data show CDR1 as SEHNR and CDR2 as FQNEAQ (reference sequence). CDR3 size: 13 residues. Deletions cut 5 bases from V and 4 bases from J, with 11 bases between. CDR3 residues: CASSPGSPTEAFF. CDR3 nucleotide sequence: TGTGCCAGCAGCCCCGGGAGTCCCACTGAAGCTTTCTTT.

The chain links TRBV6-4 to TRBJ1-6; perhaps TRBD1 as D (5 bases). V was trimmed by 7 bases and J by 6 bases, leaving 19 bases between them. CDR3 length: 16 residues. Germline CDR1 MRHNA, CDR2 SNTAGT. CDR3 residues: CASKNSLGHTNSPLHF. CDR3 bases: TGTGCCAGCAAAAACTCGCTAGGACATACTAATTCACCCCTCCACTTT.

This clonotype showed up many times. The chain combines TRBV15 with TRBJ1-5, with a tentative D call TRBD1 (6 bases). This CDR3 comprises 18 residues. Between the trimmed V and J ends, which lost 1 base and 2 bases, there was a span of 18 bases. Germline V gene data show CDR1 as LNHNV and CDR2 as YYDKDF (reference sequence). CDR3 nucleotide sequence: TGTGCCACCAGCAGAGGGTCGAACACAGGGTCTGGCAATCAGCCCCAGCATTTT. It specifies CATSRGSNTGSGNQPQHF.

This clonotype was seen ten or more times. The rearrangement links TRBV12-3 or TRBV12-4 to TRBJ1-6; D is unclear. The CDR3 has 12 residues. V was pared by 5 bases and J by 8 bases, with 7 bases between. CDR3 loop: CASSNTDSPLHF. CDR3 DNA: TGTGCCAGCAGTAATACGGATTCACCCCTCCACTTT.

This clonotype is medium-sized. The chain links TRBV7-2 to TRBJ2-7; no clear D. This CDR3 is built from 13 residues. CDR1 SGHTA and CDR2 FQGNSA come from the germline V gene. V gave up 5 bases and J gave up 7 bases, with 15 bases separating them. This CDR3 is CASSRLRGLEQYF. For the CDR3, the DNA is TGTGCCAGCAGCCGCCTCCGAGGATTGGAGCAGTACTTC.

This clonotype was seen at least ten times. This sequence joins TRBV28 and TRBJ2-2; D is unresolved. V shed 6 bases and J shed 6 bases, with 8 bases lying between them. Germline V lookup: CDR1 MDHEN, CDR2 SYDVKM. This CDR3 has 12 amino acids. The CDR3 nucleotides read TGTGCCAGCAGCCTAGTCTCCGGGGAGCTGTTTTTT. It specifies CASSLVSGELFF.

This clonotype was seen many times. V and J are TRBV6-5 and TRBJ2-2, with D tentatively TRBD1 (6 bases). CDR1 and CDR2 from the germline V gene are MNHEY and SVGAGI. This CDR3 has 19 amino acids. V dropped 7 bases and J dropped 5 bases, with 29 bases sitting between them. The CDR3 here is CASTLFTASTGTGTGELFF. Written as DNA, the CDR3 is TGTGCCAGCACCCTCTTTACGGCGTCAACAGGGACGGGGACCGGGGAGCTGTTTTTT.

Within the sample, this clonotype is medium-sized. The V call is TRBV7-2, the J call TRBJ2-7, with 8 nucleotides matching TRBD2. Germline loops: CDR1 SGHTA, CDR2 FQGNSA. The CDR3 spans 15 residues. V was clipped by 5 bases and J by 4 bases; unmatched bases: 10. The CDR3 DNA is TGTGCCAGCAGCCCCCCGGGGGGGAGGGTGTACGAGCAGTACTTC. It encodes CASSPPGGRVYEQYF.

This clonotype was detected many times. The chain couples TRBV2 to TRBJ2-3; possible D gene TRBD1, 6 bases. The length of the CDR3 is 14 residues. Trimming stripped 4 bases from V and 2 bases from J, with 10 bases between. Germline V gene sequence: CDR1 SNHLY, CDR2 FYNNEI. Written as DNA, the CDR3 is TGTGCCAGCAGTGGGCGACAGGCCACAGATACGCAGTATTTT. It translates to CASSGRQATDTQYF.

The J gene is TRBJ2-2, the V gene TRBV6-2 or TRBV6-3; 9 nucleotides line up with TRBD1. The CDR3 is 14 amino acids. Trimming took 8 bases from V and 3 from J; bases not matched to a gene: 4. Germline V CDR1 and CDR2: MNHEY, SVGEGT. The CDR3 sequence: CASLWTGDTGELFF. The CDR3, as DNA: TGTGCCAGCCTTTGGACAGGGGACACCGGGGAGCTGTTTTTT.

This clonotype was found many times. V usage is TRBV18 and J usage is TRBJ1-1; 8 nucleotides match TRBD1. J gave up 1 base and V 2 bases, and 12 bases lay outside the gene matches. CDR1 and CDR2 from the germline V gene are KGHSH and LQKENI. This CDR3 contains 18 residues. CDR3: CASSPLSGGRGRNTEAFF. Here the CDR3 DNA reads TGTGCCAGCTCACCATTGTCAGGGGGCCGTGGTAGGAACACTGAAGCTTTCTTT.

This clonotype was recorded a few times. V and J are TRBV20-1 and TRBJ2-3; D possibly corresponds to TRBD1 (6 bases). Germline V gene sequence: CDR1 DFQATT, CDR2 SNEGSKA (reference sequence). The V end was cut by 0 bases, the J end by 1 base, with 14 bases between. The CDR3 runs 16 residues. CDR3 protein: CSAREGAAAGTDTQYF. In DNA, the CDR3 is TGCAGTGCTAGAGAGGGGGCAGCGGCAGGCACAGATACGCAGTATTTT.

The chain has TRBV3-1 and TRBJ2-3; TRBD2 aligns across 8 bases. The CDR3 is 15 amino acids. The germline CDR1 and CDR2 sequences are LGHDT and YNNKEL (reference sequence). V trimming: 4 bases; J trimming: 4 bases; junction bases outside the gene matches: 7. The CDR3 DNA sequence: TGTGCCAGCAGCCCCTCCGGACTAGCAGCAGATACGCAGTATTTT. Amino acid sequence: CASSPSGLAADTQYF.

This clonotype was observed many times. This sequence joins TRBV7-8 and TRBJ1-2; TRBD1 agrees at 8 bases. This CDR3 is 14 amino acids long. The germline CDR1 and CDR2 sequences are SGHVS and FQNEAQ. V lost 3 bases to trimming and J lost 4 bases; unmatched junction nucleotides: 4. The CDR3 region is CASSLTGAFYGYTF. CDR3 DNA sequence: TGTGCCAGCAGCTTGACAGGGGCGTTCTATGGCTACACCTTC.

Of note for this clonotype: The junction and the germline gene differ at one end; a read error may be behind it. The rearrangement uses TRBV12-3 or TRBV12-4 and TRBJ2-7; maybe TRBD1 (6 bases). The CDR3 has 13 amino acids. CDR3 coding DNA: TGTGCTAGCAGTCCGGACAGAGCCTACGAGCAGTACTTC. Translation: CASSPDRAYEQYF.

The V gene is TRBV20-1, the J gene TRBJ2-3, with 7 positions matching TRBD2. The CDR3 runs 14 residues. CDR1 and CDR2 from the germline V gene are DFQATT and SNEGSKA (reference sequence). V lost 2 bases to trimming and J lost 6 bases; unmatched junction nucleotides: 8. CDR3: CSARFLVGGDTQYF. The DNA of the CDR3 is TGCAGTGCTAGATTCCTCGTGGGGGGGGATACGCAGTATTTT.

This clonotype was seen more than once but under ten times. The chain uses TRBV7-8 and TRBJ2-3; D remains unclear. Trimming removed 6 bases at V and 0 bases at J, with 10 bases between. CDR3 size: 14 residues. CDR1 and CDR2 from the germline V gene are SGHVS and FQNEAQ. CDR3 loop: CASRSMVSTDTQYF. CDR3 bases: TGTGCCAGCAGGTCAATGGTCAGCACAGATACGCAGTATTTT. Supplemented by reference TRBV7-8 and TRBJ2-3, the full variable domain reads GAGVSQSPRYKVAKRGQDVALRCDPISGHVSLFWYQQALGQGPEFLTYFQNEAQLDKSGLPSDRFFAERPEGSVSTLKIQRTQQEDSAVYLCASRSMVSTDTQYFGPGTRLTVL.

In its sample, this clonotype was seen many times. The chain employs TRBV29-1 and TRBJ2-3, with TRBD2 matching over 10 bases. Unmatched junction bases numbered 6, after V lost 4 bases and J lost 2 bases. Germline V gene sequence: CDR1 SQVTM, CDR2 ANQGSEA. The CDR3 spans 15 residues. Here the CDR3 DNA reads TGCAGCGTTGGTCCGCTAGCGGGAGTCACAGATACGCAGTATTTT. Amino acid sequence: CSVGPLAGVTDTQYF.